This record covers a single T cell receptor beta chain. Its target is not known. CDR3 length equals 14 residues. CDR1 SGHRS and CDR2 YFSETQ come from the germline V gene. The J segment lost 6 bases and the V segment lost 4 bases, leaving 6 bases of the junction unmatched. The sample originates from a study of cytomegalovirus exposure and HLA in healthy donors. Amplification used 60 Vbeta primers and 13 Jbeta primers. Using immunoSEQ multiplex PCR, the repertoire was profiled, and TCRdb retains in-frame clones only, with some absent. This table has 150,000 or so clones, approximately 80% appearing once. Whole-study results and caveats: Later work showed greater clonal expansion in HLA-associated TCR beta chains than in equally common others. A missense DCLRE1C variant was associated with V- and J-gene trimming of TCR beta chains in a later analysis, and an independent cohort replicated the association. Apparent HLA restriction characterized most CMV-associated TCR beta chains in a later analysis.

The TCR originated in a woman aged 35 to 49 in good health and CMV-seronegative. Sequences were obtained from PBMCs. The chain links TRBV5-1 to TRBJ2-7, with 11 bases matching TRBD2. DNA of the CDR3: TGCGCCAGCAGCGAGACCGGGACTAGCGGCGAGCAGTACTTC. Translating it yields CASSETGTSGEQYF.